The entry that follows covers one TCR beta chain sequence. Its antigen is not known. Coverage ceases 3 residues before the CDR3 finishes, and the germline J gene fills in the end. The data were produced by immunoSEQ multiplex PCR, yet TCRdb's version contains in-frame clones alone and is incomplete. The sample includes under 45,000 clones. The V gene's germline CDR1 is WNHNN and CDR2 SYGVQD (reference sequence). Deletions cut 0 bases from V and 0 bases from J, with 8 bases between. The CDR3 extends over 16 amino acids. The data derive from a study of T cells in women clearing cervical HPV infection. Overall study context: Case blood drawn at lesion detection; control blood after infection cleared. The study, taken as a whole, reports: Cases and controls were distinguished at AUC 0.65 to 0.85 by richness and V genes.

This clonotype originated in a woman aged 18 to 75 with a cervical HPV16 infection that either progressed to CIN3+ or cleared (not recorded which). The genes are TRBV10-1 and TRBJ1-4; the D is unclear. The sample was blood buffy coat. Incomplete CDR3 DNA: TGCGCCAGCAGTGAGTCCGGTCCACCAACTAATGAAAAA. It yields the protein CASSESGPPTNEK. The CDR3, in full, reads CASSESGPPTNEKLFF.